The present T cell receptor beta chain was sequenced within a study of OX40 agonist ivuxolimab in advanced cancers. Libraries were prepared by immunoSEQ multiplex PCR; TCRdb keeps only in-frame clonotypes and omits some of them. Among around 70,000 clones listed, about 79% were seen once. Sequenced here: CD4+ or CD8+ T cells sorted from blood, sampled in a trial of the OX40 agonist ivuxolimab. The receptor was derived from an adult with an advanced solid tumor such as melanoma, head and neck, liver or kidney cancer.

CDR3 sequence (DNA): TGTGCCAGCAGCATTTCGACAGGGGGCGTGGGAACTGAAGCTTTCTTT. Protein sequence: CASSISTGGVGTEAFF. V usage is TRBV5-4 and J usage is TRBJ1-1; TRBD1 agrees at 10 bases. Germline CDR1 reads SGHNT; CDR2 reads YYREEE (reference sequence). This CDR3 has 16 residues. J was trimmed by 5 bases and V by 4 bases; bases with no gene match: 11. The whole variable domain, remainder taken from reference TRBV5-4 and TRBJ1-1, is ETGVTQSPTHLIKTRGQQVTLRCSSQSGHNTVSWYQQALGQGPQFIFQYYREEENGRGNFPPRFSGLQFPNYSSELNVNALELDDSALYLCASSISTGGVGTEAFFGQGTRLTVV.